Described below is a single T cell receptor beta chain sequence and its context. As yet, its antigen is unknown. This specimen belongs to a study of CD8 T cells in Susac syndrome. Study findings and constraints: It was acknowledged in the study that the number of individuals who were included in its TCR sequencing and HLA analysis was relatively small.

CD8+ and CD4+ blood T cells underwent TCR beta sequencing. cDNA came from about 0.51 to 1 ug RNA primed by random hexamers. TCRdb used MiXCR to reprocess the immunoSEQ multiplex PCR reads, holding one entry per CDR3 protein. Of 200,000 to 250,000 distinct CDR3 sequences detected, just under 95% appear once; the ten largest clones hold just over 0.08%. Trimming left V 4 bases short and J 9 bases short, with 13 bases between. Germline V gene sequence: CDR1 SGHRS, CDR2 YFSETQ. This CDR3 has 13 amino acids. The chain couples TRBV5-1 to TRBJ2-2; tentative D call: TRBD1 (6 bases). Source material: CD4+ T cells from PBMCs. The sequence came from a human donor with multiple sclerosis. Here the CDR3 reads CASSPDSSRELFF. CDR3 DNA: TGCGCCAGCAGCCCGGACAGTTCGAGGGAGCTGTTTTTT.